The following is a T cell receptor beta chain sequence with its context. Per the original data handling: Quantification of nucleated cells was approximated via reference gene primer amplification. Libraries were prepared by immunoSEQ multiplex PCR; TCRdb keeps only in-frame clonotypes and omits some of them. The D gene and trimming were derived from the DNA, and the V and J assignments and clone size from that table. The table has 180,000 or so clones, about 70% seen once. This record comes from a study of blood T cell repertoires in COVID-19. V trimming: 2 bases; J trimming: 1 base; junction bases outside the gene matches: 13. Germline V gene data show CDR1 as GTSNPN and CDR2 as SVGIG (reference sequence). The CDR3 totals 18 residues.

The V and J genes are TRBV30 and TRBJ1-5; 8 bases match TRBD1. Sequencing used peripheral blood. The receptor was derived from a woman in her fifties or sixties with active or convalescent COVID-19. The CDR3 spells CAWSTRTGNLGSNQPQHF. CDR3 DNA: TGTGCCTGGAGTACCCGGACAGGGAATTTAGGAAGCAATCAGCCCCAGCATTTT.